Listed below are T cell receptor beta chains from one sample, sequenced in a study of blood T cell repertoires in COVID-19. TCRdb's copy holds only in-frame clones and misses some; the assay was immunoSEQ multiplex PCR. The table has about 170,000 clones, around 79% seen once; the top ten hold roughly 20%. Sequencing used PBMCs or T cells enriched from blood (not recorded which). These receptor sequences come from a woman between 65 and 79 years old in a cohort exposed to, infected with or recovered from COVID-19 (not recorded which). The CDR3 runs from the conserved cysteine through the conserved F or W. For some rows the clone size is stated as once, few or many, or as a class when expanded; others skip it.

once	TRBV19	TRBJ2-5	CASSSRYSGGETQYF
.	TRBV2	TRBJ1-3	CASRRDSGNTIYF
.	TRBV28	TRBJ1-4	CASSFPGQGSLNEKLFF
.	TRBV15	TRBJ1-1	CATQGPGGMNTEAFF
once	TRBV27	TRBJ1-1	CASSLSGGTEAFF
.	TRBV5-1	TRBJ2-7	CASRPGDSLSYEQYF
few	TRBV28	TRBJ1-5	CASSPPVRRSQPQHF
.	TRBV5-4	TRBJ2-4	CASSGGVAGAAKNIQYF
.	TRBV9	TRBJ2-1	CASSVRGSGGNEQFF
.	TRBV30	TRBJ2-7	CAWSRWGQGNSYF
.	TRBV5-1	TRBJ2-3	CASSQGQGALVGTDTQYF
.	TRBV27	TRBJ2-7	CASSFTSANSYEQYF
.	TRBV27	TRBJ1-2	CASSAHRGRSGYTF
once	TRBV15	TRBJ2-2	CATSRGTSGNTGELFF
.	TRBV18	TRBJ2-3	CASSPLPGHSTDTQYF
few	TRBV11-3	TRBJ2-7	CASSIPYSGFQHEQYF
.	TRBV27	TRBJ1-3	CASSPGQGEGNTIYF
.	TRBV7-2	TRBJ1-1	CASSLSPGAEAFF
.	TRBV28	TRBJ2-2	CASSRLAGGTGELFF
.	TRBV7-2	TRBJ2-1	CASSLTGDSYNEQFF
.	TRBV5-8	TRBJ2-6	CASSFLGGEGRSGANVLTF
.	TRBV24-1	TRBJ1-4	CATSDRDSFNEKLFF
few	TRBV29-1	TRBJ1-1	CSAWTVNTEAFF
.	TRBV5-4	TRBJ1-1	CASSADSSTEAFF
many	TRBV28	TRBJ2-3	CASSTPLGLTDTDTQYF
.	TRBV7-2	TRBJ2-5	CASSLPWAGETQYF
.	TRBV7-9	TRBJ1-6	CASSWTGAGSPLHF
.	TRBV5-1	TRBJ2-5	CASSYYGQGQETQYF
.	TRBV7-8	TRBJ1-4	CASSLDTGAHEKLFF
.	TRBV30	TRBJ2-1	CASRDVTFEQFF
.	TRBV5-4	TRBJ1-6	CASSVDRELSPLHF
.	TRBV5-4	TRBJ2-3	CASSSDTYSTDTQYF
.	TRBV7-3	TRBJ2-1	CASSLWGGSYNEQFF
.	TRBV28	TRBJ2-5	CASSLGQGWETQYF
.	TRBV5-5	TRBJ2-3	CASSLMSGRGDTQYF
.	TRBV5-6	TRBJ2-5	CASSAQRTQYF
.	TRBV20-1	TRBJ2-1	CSASLAGGVNEQFF
.	TRBV12-5	TRBJ2-4	CASGLWTGKNIQYF
.	TRBV18	TRBJ2-6	CASSREITGANVLTF
once	TRBV5-1	TRBJ2-4	CASSLGYGGSNIQYF
.	TRBV15	TRBJ1-6	CATSVRAGSPLHF
.	TRBV19	TRBJ1-5	CASSIRAGVNNQPQHF
.	TRBV4-3	TRBJ2-1	CASSQEWSGQQFF
.	TRBV9	TRBJ1-4	CASSNTGTGGEKLFF
.	TRBV27	TRBJ1-5	CASSLAGRGNQPQHF
.	TRBV28	TRBJ2-1	CASSAHWTEDQSYNEQFF
.	TRBV6-5	TRBJ2-7	CASSSREGGSYEQYF
.	TRBV7-3	TRBJ1-1	CASSAAGGTEAFF
.	TRBV2	TRBJ1-4	CASSVMGLGEKLFF
few	TRBV6-1	TRBJ2-6	CASSEHGGASGANVLTF
.	TRBV27	TRBJ2-7	CASSSPGAAPYEQYF
.	TRBV11-3	TRBJ2-2	CASSPPGLQLGTGELFF
.	TRBV5-1	TRBJ2-3	CASSLEGTRTDTQYF
.	TRBV28	TRBJ1-1	CASSSGHLSEAFF
.	TRBV28	TRBJ1-5	CASRFSSPGLQPQHF